The clone carrying this TCR beta chain was seen ten or more times. This entry comes from a study of human T cells and chemical hapten exposure. About the study: There were per-sample TCR yield variations, arising mainly from small pooled library volume differences.

Time point here: patch test 1, 2 weeks after DPC sensitization. Treatment in this sample: therapeutic diphenylcyclopropenone sensitization with weekly scalp DPC. From the RACE reads, TCRdb called clonotypes with MiXCR, one entry per CDR3 protein. The sample yields around 160,000 distinct CDR3 sequences, roughly 15% seen once. The V end lost 8 bases, the J end lost 2 bases, and 6 bases lay between the germline ends. CDR1 and CDR2 from the germline V gene are SGHAT and FQNNGV. CDR3 size: 12 residues. The chain employs TRBV11-2 and TRBJ2-2, with D hard to call. The TCR sequence derives from a woman under 40 with alopecia areata. Some clones in this sample may be carry-over from other donors' samples. Sample: whole blood, taken in connection with sensitization to the hapten diphenylcyclopropenone (DPC). In DNA form, the CDR3 reads TGTGCCAGCCGTGAAAACACCGGGGAGCTGTTTTTT. Protein sequence: CASRENTGELFF.